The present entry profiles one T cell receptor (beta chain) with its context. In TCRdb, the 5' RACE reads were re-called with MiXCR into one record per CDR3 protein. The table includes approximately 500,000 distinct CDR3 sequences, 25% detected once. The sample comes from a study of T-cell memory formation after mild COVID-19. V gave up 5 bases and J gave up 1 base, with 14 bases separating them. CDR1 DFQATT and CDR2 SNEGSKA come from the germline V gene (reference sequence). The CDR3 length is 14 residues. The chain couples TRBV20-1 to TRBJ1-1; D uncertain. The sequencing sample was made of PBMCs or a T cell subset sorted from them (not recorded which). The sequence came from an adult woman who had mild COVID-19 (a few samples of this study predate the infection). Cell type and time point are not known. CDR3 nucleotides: TGCAGTGCTCAACTAGGGCACCCGAACACTGAAGCTTTCTTT. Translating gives CSAQLGHPNTEAFF.